The source of this TCR beta chain is a study of T cells in Graves' hyperthyroidism and ophthalmopathy. The TCR beta CDR3 regions underwent amplification using RNA transcripts as the source. First-round RT-PCR with HTBI primers amplified the TCR CDR3 region. TCRdb ran MiXCR on the multiplex PCR reads and lists one entry per CDR3 protein. The repertoire holds a few hundred thousand distinct CDR3 sequences, with around 14% as singletons. This clonotype was counted at least ten times. The antigen is undetermined. Study-level results: Most clonotypes that expanded in the thyroid above 0.001 also showed up in blood. Stable hyperthyroidism was told apart from ophthalmopathy by a model built on 13 V-J features.

This CDR3 region has 16 residues. V gave up 0 bases and J gave up 6 bases; unmatched junction bases: 4. CDR1 SGHTA and CDR2 FQGNSA come from the germline V gene. The clonotype originates from a woman between 18 and 29 years old with Graves' hyperthyroidism that later progressed to Graves' ophthalmopathy. The genes are TRBV7-2 and TRBJ2-1; 11 positions agree with TRBD2. What was sequenced was blood. The CDR3 nucleotides are TGTGCCAGCAGCTTAGCTTCGGGACTAGCGGTCAATGAGCAGTTCTTC. Translated, it gives CASSLASGLAVNEQFF.